Each of the 17 T cell receptor beta chains below was sequenced from the same sample in a study of memory CD4+ T cells and cytomegalovirus serostatus. The sort gate was single viable CD3+CD4+CD8-CD45RO+ cells for memory CD4+ T cells. Sequencing was performed with immunoSEQ multiplex PCR; in TCRdb, only in-frame clones are kept and a portion is missing. The sample includes about 73,000 clones, 78% seen only once; the top ten take around 2.6%. Sequenced input: memory CD4+ T cells from blood. The origin of the receptors is an adult in good health and CMV-seropositive.

V usage is TRBV6-5 and J usage is TRBJ2-3; the D call may be TRBD1 or TRBD2 (5 bases each). The germline V gene encodes CDR1 MNHEY and CDR2 SVGAGI. V was clipped by 7 bases and J by 3 bases, with 11 bases between them. CDR3 length equals 13 residues. In nucleotides, the CDR3 is TGTGCCAGCACCCGGGACCGGACAGATACGCAGTATTTT. Translation: CASTRDRTDTQYF.

J is TRBJ2-2 and V is TRBV19; either TRBD1 or TRBD2 may supply D (7 bases each). Trimming removed 1 base from V and 7 bases from J, with 13 bases in between. The CDR3 length is 15 residues. In germline, CDR1 is LNHDA, CDR2 SQIVND (reference sequence). The CDR3 DNA is TGTGCCAGTAGTATAGGGGAGGGGGCCAGCGGGGAGCTGTTTTTT. Translation: CASSIGEGASGELFF.

The chain combines TRBV6-5 with TRBJ2-5; D is uncertain. V was cut by 2 bases and J by 4 bases, with 11 bases left in between. The CDR3 has 14 amino acids. In germline, CDR1 is MNHEY, CDR2 SVGAGI. The CDR3 DNA reads as TGTGCCAGCAGTTACGTATCCGACCGAGAGACCCAGTACTTC. It specifies CASSYVSDRETQYF.

The chain has TRBV19 and TRBJ2-2, with D possibly TRBD2 on 5 matching bases. The CDR3 is made up of 15 amino acids. From germline, CDR1 is LNHDA and CDR2 SQIVND (reference sequence). V dropped 6 bases and J dropped 7 bases, with 18 bases sitting between them. CDR3 DNA sequence: TGTGCCAGTAGCCCTCGGGGTGGTGGGTTCGGGGAGCTGTTTTTT. Encoded protein: CASSPRGGGFGELFF.

In nucleotides, the CDR3 is TGCGCCAGCAGCTTGGCCCTCGGCTCGGACAGCAGCTCCTACGAGCAGTACTTC. This codes for CASSLALGSDSSSYEQYF. This chain uses TRBV5-1 with TRBJ2-7; a possible D gene is TRBD1 (6 bases). The germline V gene has CDR1 SGHRS and CDR2 YFSETQ. V was trimmed by 0 bases and J by 0 bases, leaving 19 bases between them. The CDR3 has 18 amino acids.

This sequence joins TRBV11-2 and TRBJ2-3; weak D call: TRBD2 (6 bases). This CDR3 contains 17 residues. Germline V gives CDR1 SGHAT, CDR2 FQNNGV. Trimming took off 1 base at V and 1 base at J, with 15 bases between the two ends. CDR3 sequence: CASSLVGLFIGTDTQYF. As DNA, the CDR3 is TGTGCCAGCAGCTTAGTGGGACTCTTCATTGGCACAGATACGCAGTATTTT.

The chain has TRBV5-1 and TRBJ1-4; 7 positions agree with TRBD1. V shed 4 bases and J 7 bases; nucleotides not matched to a gene: 10. Looked up from germline, CDR1 is SGHRS and CDR2 is YFSETQ. CDR3 length: 15 amino acids. Written as DNA, the CDR3 is TGCGCCAGCAGCCCTGGGACAGTGGGAGGTGAAAAACTGTTTTTT. This sequence encodes CASSPGTVGGEKLFF.

The chain is built from TRBV11-3 and TRBJ2-2; D possibly corresponds to TRBD1 (6 bases). The CDR3 has 13 amino acids. Germline V gives CDR1 SGHNT, CDR2 YENEEA. V shed 3 bases and J shed 7 bases, with 9 bases lying between them. The CDR3 DNA is TGTGCCAGCAGCTTGGACAGTCGCGGGGAGCTGTTTTTT. Amino acids: CASSLDSRGELFF.

This clone was picked up a small number of times. This chain connects TRBV5-1 to TRBJ1-2; D is ambiguous. V was cut by 0 bases and J by 2 bases, with 5 bases left in between. The CDR3 covers 13 residues. From germline, CDR1 is SGHRS and CDR2 YFSETQ. As DNA, the CDR3 is TGCGCCAGCAGCTTGGACAGAAACTATGGCTACACCTTC. It yields the protein CASSLDRNYGYTF.

V is TRBV11-2 and J is TRBJ2-7; 9 nucleotides agree with TRBD1. V dropped 4 bases and J dropped 5; count of bases not matched to a gene: 9. The CDR3 has 15 residues. Per the germline V gene, CDR1 is SGHAT and CDR2 is FQNNGV. CDR3 nucleotide sequence: TGTGCCAGCAGCTCCTTACAGGGGGCGTCCCACGAGCAGTACGTC. This sequence encodes CASSSLQGASHEQYV.

The V call is TRBV7-9, the J call TRBJ1-4, with D perhaps matching TRBD1 (6 bases). V was trimmed by 2 bases and J by 6 bases, leaving 19 bases between them. CDR1 and CDR2 (germline): SEHNR, FQNEAQ (reference sequence). The CDR3 loop spans 17 amino acids. CDR3 amino acids: CASSLFGGRVNDEKLFF. DNA for the CDR3: TGTGCCAGCAGCTTATTTGGGGGGCGAGTTAATGATGAAAAACTGTTTTTT.

This clone was observed a few times. The chain has TRBV30 and TRBJ1-1, with D perhaps TRBD1 (5 bases). CDR1 and CDR2 (germline): GTSNPN, SVGIG (reference sequence). The CDR3 runs 14 residues. V was shortened by 3 bases and J by 4 bases, with 15 bases between the two germline ends. In nucleotides, the CDR3 is TGTGCCTGGAGGGTTCAGGGAGCGGCCACTGAAGCTTTCTTT. This encodes CAWRVQGAATEAFF.

The chain has TRBV18 and TRBJ2-2, with 8 positions matching TRBD1. The CDR3 extends over 14 amino acids. The germline gives CDR1 KGHSH, CDR2 LQKENI. The J segment lost 5 bases and the V segment lost 3 bases, leaving 2 bases of the junction unmatched. This CDR3 is CASSPRQGTGELFF. DNA for the CDR3: TGTGCCAGCTCACCCCGACAGGGGACCGGGGAGCTGTTTTTT.

Only a few counts were recorded for this clone. The genes are TRBV11-2 and TRBJ2-7; the D is unclear. Between the trimmed V and J ends, which lost 0 bases and 0 bases, there was a span of 12 bases. CDR1 is SGHAT, CDR2 FQNNGV, per germline. This CDR3 is built from 16 residues. CDR3 sequence reads: CASSLEVSPSSYEQYF. In DNA, the CDR3 is TGTGCCAGCAGCTTAGAAGTCAGCCCTAGCTCCTACGAGCAGTACTTC. The full variable domain, rest sourced from reference TRBV11-2 and TRBJ2-7, is EAGVAQSPRYKIIEKRQSVAFWCNPISGHATLYWYQQILGQGPKLLIQFQNNGVVDDSQLPKDRFSAERLKGVDSTLKIQPAKLEDSAVYLCASSLEVSPSSYEQYFGPGTRLTVT.

The chain has TRBV30 and TRBJ2-2, with 9 bases identical to TRBD1. CDR3 length equals 16 residues. The germline gives CDR1 GTSNPN, CDR2 SVGIG (reference sequence). J lost 7 bases, V lost 1 base, and 10 bases had no gene match. The CDR3 spells CAWSEPGTGTIGELFF. CDR3 nucleotides: TGTGCCTGGAGTGAGCCTGGGACAGGGACGATCGGGGAGCTGTTTTTT.

The CDR3 DNA is TGTGCCAGCAGTTTTTGGCGGGGAACCGGCACAGATACGCAGTATTTT. This codes for CASSFWRGTGTDTQYF. V usage is TRBV27 and J usage is TRBJ2-3, with a tentative D call TRBD2 (6 bases). Trimming shortened V by 3 bases and J by 1 base, and 14 bases separated the two germline ends. From germline, CDR1 is MNHEY and CDR2 SMNVEV (reference sequence). CDR3 length: 16 amino acids.

The chain joins TRBV20-1 to TRBJ2-3; no firm D call. CDR3 size: 10 residues. Germline CDR1 DFQATT, CDR2 SNEGSKA (reference sequence). The V end lost 5 bases, the J end lost 6 bases, and 6 bases lay between the germline ends. The CDR3 nucleotides are TGCAGTGCTCTCAGGGATACGCAGTATTTT. Amino acid sequence: CSALRDTQYF.